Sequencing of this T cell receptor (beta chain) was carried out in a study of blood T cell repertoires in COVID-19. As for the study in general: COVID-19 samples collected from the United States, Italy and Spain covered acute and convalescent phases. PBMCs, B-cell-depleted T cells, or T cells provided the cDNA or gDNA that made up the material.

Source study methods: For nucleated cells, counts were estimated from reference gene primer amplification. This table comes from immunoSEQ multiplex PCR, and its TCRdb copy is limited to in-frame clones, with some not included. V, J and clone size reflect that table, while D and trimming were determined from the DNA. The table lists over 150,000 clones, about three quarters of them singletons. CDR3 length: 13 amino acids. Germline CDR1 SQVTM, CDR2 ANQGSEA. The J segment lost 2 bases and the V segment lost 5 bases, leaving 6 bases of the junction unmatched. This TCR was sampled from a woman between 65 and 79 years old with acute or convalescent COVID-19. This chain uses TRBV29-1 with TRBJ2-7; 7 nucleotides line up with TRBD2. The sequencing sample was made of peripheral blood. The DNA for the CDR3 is TGCAGCGTTAGGTCTAGCGGAACCTACGAGCAGTACTTC. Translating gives CSVRSSGTYEQYF.